Below are 21 T cell receptor beta chains sequenced from a single sample in a study of blood T cell repertoires in COVID-19. The table came from immunoSEQ multiplex PCR; TCRdb's copy has only in-frame clones and leaves some out. The data hold about 370,000 clones, with 91% observed a single time. Sequencing used PBMCs or T cells enriched from blood (not recorded which). These receptors were obtained from a woman between 40 and 55 years old who had been exposed to COVID-19.

The chain recombines TRBV29-1 with TRBJ1-2; 7 positions agree with TRBD1. Germline assignment: CDR1 SQVTM and CDR2 ANQGSEA. The CDR3 is made up of 14 amino acids. J gave up 5 bases and V 0 bases, and 6 bases lay outside the gene matches. The CDR3 reads CSVEDWDRTYGYTF. The CDR3 nucleotides are TGCAGCGTTGAAGATTGGGACAGAACGTATGGCTACACCTTC. Full variable domain (outside the CDR3, taken from reference TRBV29-1 and TRBJ1-2): SAVISQKPSRDICQRGTSLTIQCQVDSQVTMMFWYRQQPGQSLTLIATANQGSEATYESGFVIDKFPISRPNLTFSTLTVSNMSPEDSSIYLCSVEDWDRTYGYTFGSGTRLTVV.

The CDR3 loop is CASSEGGFYGYTF. CDR3 nucleotide sequence: TGTGCCAGCAGTGAAGGGGGCTTCTATGGCTACACCTTC. The chain recombines TRBV12-3 or TRBV12-4 with TRBJ1-2, with 7 positions matching TRBD1. Trimming took 5 bases from V and 4 from J; bases not matched to a gene: 4. The CDR3 runs to 13 residues.

This chain connects TRBV28 to TRBJ1-1; possible D gene TRBD1, 6 bases. V gave up 11 bases and J gave up 1 base, with 17 bases separating them. Germline V gene lookup returns CDR1 MDHEN and CDR2 SYDVKM. The CDR3 loop spans 14 amino acids. The CDR3 DNA is TGTGCCGGCTCAATTACAGGGCCGAACACTGAAGCTTTCTTT. It yields the protein CAGSITGPNTEAFF.

The J gene is TRBJ1-1, the V gene TRBV27; no definite D call. V gave up 1 base and J gave up 4 bases, with 7 bases separating them. CDR3 length equals 13 residues. Germline-derived CDR1 and CDR2 are MNHEY and SMNVEV (reference sequence). The CDR3 DNA reads as TGTGCCAGCAGTTTATTCCCGGGCACTGAAGCTTTCTTT. Encoded protein: CASSLFPGTEAFF.

This clone is a singleton in its sample. This chain joins TRBV11-3 and TRBJ2-5, with TRBD1 as a possible D gene (6 bases). V lost 5 bases and J lost 5, with 21 bases in between. The CDR3 length is 16 residues. Germline CDR1 reads SGHNT; CDR2 reads YENEEA. The CDR3 here is CASSPGTHGQGETQYF. For the CDR3, the DNA is TGTGCCAGCAGCCCAGGGACCCACGGGCAGGGGGAGACCCAGTACTTC. Full variable domain (rest looked up from reference TRBV11-3 and TRBJ2-5): EAGVVQSPRYKIIEKKQPVAFWCNPISGHNTLYWYLQNLGQGPELLIRYENEEAVDDSQLPKDRFSAERLKGVDSTLKIQPAELGDSAVYLCASSPGTHGQGETQYFGPGTRLLVL.

V gene TRBV28 combines with J gene TRBJ2-1; the D gene is possibly TRBD1 (6 bases). This CDR3 contains 15 residues. With 5 bases removed from V and 8 bases from J, the gap between germline ends came to 19 bases. CDR1 is MDHEN and CDR2 is SYDVKM in the germline V gene. CDR3 DNA sequence: TGTGCCAGCAGTGGTGCGACAGGAGCTTTCTATGAGCAGTTCTTC. Encoded protein: CASSGATGAFYEQFF.

This clone was seen just once. The chain joins TRBV5-1 to TRBJ1-5; 7 bases align to TRBD1. The length of the CDR3 is 15 residues. Per the germline V gene, CDR1 is SGHRS and CDR2 is YFSETQ. With V trimmed by 4 bases and J by 6 bases, 10 bases remained unmatched. The chain's CDR3 is CASSESTGMGQPQHF. In nucleotides, the CDR3 is TGCGCCAGCAGCGAATCGACAGGGATGGGTCAGCCCCAGCATTTT. The variable domain in full, with the rest retrieved from reference TRBV5-1 and TRBJ1-5, is KAGVTQTPRYLIKTRGQQVTLSCSPISGHRSVSWYQQTPGQGLQFLFEYFSETQRNKGNFPGRFSGRQFSNSRSEMNVSTLELGDSALYLCASSESTGMGQPQHFGDGTRLSIL.

This clone has only one observation. This sequence joins TRBV30 and TRBJ1-1; D may be TRBD1 (6 bases). There are 14 residues in the CDR3. V was trimmed by 0 bases and J by 7 bases, leaving 15 bases between them. Germline assignment: CDR1 GTSNPN and CDR2 SVGIG (reference sequence). DNA of the CDR3: TGTGCCTGGAGTGTACTGGGGGGGCCACTTGAAGCTTTCTTT. It translates to CAWSVLGGPLEAFF. Based on the CDR3 plus reference TRBV30 and TRBJ1-1, the full variable domain is SQTIHQWPATLVQPVGSPLSLECTVEGTSNPNLYWYRQAAGRGLQLLFYSVGIGQISSEVPQNLSASRPQDRQFILSSKKLLLSDSGFYLCAWSVLGGPLEAFFGQGTRLTVV.

The V call is TRBV4-1, the J call TRBJ1-5; D uncertain. Germline lookup yields CDR1 MGHRA and CDR2 YSYEKL. Trimming shortened V by 4 bases and J by 9 bases, and 13 bases separated the two germline ends. This CDR3 has 13 amino acids. The CDR3 here is CASSLQTFLPQHF. The DNA of the CDR3 is TGCGCCAGCAGCCTTCAAACTTTTTTGCCCCAGCATTTT.

The chain is built from TRBV5-5 and TRBJ1-1; 9 bases fit TRBD1. CDR3 size: 16 residues. The trim removed 4 bases at V and 1 base at J, leaving 8 bases unmatched. The germline V gene encodes CDR1 SGHKS and CDR2 YYEKEE (reference sequence). The CDR3 nucleotides are TGTGCCAGCAGCCCTCGGACAGGGGCGAAGAACACTGAAGCTTTCTTT. This gives the protein CASSPRTGAKNTEAFF.

The chain has TRBV20-1 and TRBJ1-2; D remains unclear. The CDR3 has 10 amino acids. V was cut by 6 bases and J by 4 bases, with 6 bases left in between. The V gene's germline CDR1 is DFQATT and CDR2 SNEGSKA (reference sequence). DNA of the CDR3: TGCAGTGCAAACAGCTATGGCTACACCTTC. Residues: CSANSYGYTF.

CDR3 coding DNA: TGTGCCAGCAGCGTAGTAGCGGGAGGTGGCAATGAGCAGTTCTTC. It encodes CASSVVAGGGNEQFF. The chain uses TRBV9 and TRBJ2-1, with 10 positions matching TRBD2. Trimming took 0 bases from V and 6 from J; bases not matched to a gene: 3. CDR1 is SGDLS, CDR2 YYNGEE, per germline. The length of the CDR3 is 15 residues.

CDR3 sequence reads: CASSLAQSGTQYF. The DNA of the CDR3 is TGTGCCAGCAGCTTAGCGCAGAGCGGGACGCAGTATTTT. The chain recombines TRBV7-2 with TRBJ2-3; possible D gene TRBD2, 6 bases. Germline CDR1 reads SGHTA; CDR2 reads FQGNSA. This CDR3 spans 13 amino acids. The V gene lost 0 bases and the J gene lost 9 bases, with 10 bases spanning the gap.

Of note for this clone: The same CDR3 can be traced to other DNA sequences in this sample. The genes are TRBV27 and TRBJ1-2; D perhaps matches TRBD1 (6 bases). Germline V gene sequence: CDR1 MNHEY, CDR2 SMNVEV (reference sequence). V lost 6 bases, J lost 2 bases, and 10 bases lay in between. CDR3 length equals 13 residues. The CDR3 loop is CASSSTGNYGYTF. The CDR3 region has the DNA TGTGCCAGCAGCTCCACAGGGAACTATGGCTACACCTTC.

The genes are TRBV7-3 and TRBJ1-2; D is perhaps TRBD1 (5 bases). V lost 2 bases to trimming and J lost 3 bases, with 7 bases between them. In germline, CDR1 is SGHTA, CDR2 FQGTGA. This CDR3 comprises 13 residues. The CDR3: CASSLGRDYGYTF. The CDR3 bases are TGTGCCAGCAGCTTAGGCAGGGACTATGGCTACACCTTC.

This chain joins TRBV27 and TRBJ2-1; 7 positions match TRBD1. CDR1 and CDR2 from the germline V gene are MNHEY and SMNVEV (reference sequence). V gave up 6 bases and J gave up 5 bases; unmatched junction bases: 7. The CDR3 loop spans 14 amino acids. CDR3: CASSYRGGHNEQFF. The CDR3 bases are TGTGCCAGCAGCTACAGGGGTGGGCACAATGAGCAGTTCTTC.

The chain links TRBV7-9 to TRBJ1-1; D possibly corresponds to TRBD1 (5 bases). The CDR3 extends over 14 amino acids. Germline V CDR1 and CDR2: SEHNR, FQNEAQ (reference sequence). Trimming stripped 5 bases from V and 6 bases from J, with 16 bases between. The CDR3 DNA reads TGTGCCAGCAGCCCTCAGCCGCAGGGCTCTGAAGCTTTCTTT. Translation: CASSPQPQGSEAFF.

In its sample, this clone was seen once. The gene calls are TRBV12-3 or TRBV12-4 and TRBJ2-4; a weak D match, TRBD1 (5 bases). V was trimmed by 0 bases and J by 5 bases, leaving 5 bases between them. The CDR3 covers 13 residues. The CDR3 DNA sequence: TGTGCCAGCAGTTTAGCAGGGGAAAACATTCAGTACTTC. Protein: CASSLAGENIQYF.

The V and J genes are TRBV9 and TRBJ2-3; 8 bases are shared with TRBD2. CDR1 and CDR2 (germline): SGDLS, YYNGEE. The V segment lost 3 bases and the J segment 2 bases; nucleotides outside the gene matches: 17. This CDR3 has 19 residues. CDR3 residues: CASSAPTAGAHPLTDTQYF. The CDR3 region has the DNA TGTGCCAGCAGCGCACCTACAGCGGGGGCCCATCCACTCACAGATACGCAGTATTTT.

The rearrangement links TRBV3-1 (or the pseudogene TRBV3-2) to TRBJ1-2, with 10 bases fitting TRBD1. Germline-derived CDR1 and CDR2 are LGHDT and YNNKEL (reference sequence). This CDR3 contains 15 residues. The V and J ends lost 2 bases and 8 bases, in that order; junction bases with no gene match: 8. The CDR3 DNA reads as TGTGCCAGCAGCCAAAGCCCGGACAGGGGGGAAGGCTACACCTTC. As protein: CASSQSPDRGEGYTF.

The chain joins TRBV30 to TRBJ1-6; D is possibly TRBD1 (6 bases). Germline assignment: CDR1 GTSNPN and CDR2 SVGIG (reference sequence). Trimming removed 3 bases from V and 10 bases from J, with 28 bases in between. This CDR3 comprises 18 residues. The CDR3: CAWRGRDRTPARKSPLHF. CDR3 in DNA: TGTGCCTGGAGGGGTCGAGACAGGACCCCCGCCAGAAAGTCACCCCTCCACTTT.